This T cell receptor (beta chain) was sequenced for a study of blood T cell repertoires in COVID-19. On the study more broadly: Samples came from the United States, Italy and Spain, spanning acute and convalescent COVID-19. T cells, B-cell-depleted T cells, or PBMCs supplied cDNA or gDNA.

As originally analysed: Amplification from reference gene primers served as the basis for estimated nucleated cell counts. The table came from immunoSEQ multiplex PCR; TCRdb's copy has only in-frame clones and leaves some out. Clone size and V and J calls were adopted from that table, with D and trimming inferred from the DNA. The sample lists roughly 41,000 clones, around four fifths seen once, with approximately 1.7% in the top ten. It was during active infection that Seattle patients were enrolled and then longitudinally followed. The CDR3 loop spans 13 amino acids. The germline V gene encodes CDR1 MDHEN and CDR2 SYDVKM. The V and J ends lost 3 bases and 1 base respectively, with 6 bases between them.

The rearrangement uses TRBV28 and TRBJ1-1; D ambiguous. The specimen was peripheral blood. The TCR sequence derives from a man in his sixties with COVID-19, enrolled during active disease. This CDR3 is CASSFAGNTEAFF. The DNA for the CDR3 is TGTGCCAGCAGTTTCGCGGGGAACACTGAAGCTTTCTTT.